Below are 19 T cell receptor beta chains sequenced from a single sample in a study of blood T cell repertoires in COVID-19. Generated by immunoSEQ multiplex PCR, the TCRdb table keeps only in-frame clones and is missing some. Of fewer than 85,000 clones in the sample, over 70% were seen once. Sequencing was performed on peripheral blood. These receptors were taken from a woman aged 60 to 75 with acute or convalescent COVID-19.

The chain joins TRBV27 to TRBJ2-5, with D perhaps matching TRBD2 (6 bases). Germline CDR1 reads MNHEY; CDR2 reads SMNVEV (reference sequence). Between the trimmed V and J ends, which lost 6 bases and 4 bases, there was a span of 15 bases. This CDR3 comprises 14 residues. Here the CDR3 DNA reads TGTGCCAGCAGCCCCCCGCGGGGAGGAGAGACCCAGTACTTC. This gives the protein CASSPPRGGETQYF.

V gene TRBV5-1 combines with J gene TRBJ1-1; the D is unclear. Germline CDR1 SGHRS, CDR2 YFSETQ. This CDR3 region has 15 residues. Trimming took off 3 bases at V and 4 bases at J, with 16 bases between the two ends. CDR3 in DNA: TGCGCCAGCAGCTCTGACACTTCAGGCACCACTGAAGCTTTCTTT. This sequence encodes CASSSDTSGTTEAFF.

J is TRBJ1-1 and V is TRBV5-4; D might be TRBD1 (6 bases). Germline CDR1 is SGHNT and CDR2 is YYREEE (reference sequence). CDR3 length equals 15 residues. Trimming took off 5 bases at V and 5 bases at J, with 19 bases between the two ends. CDR3 sequence: CASSPKTQGRTEAFF. CDR3 DNA: TGTGCCAGCAGTCCTAAAACGCAGGGGCGGACTGAAGCTTTCTTT.

This clone appeared once. This rearrangement joins TRBV2 to TRBJ2-7; 8 bases match TRBD1. The CDR3 is 14 amino acids. Germline lookup yields CDR1 SNHLY and CDR2 FYNNEI. With 7 bases clipped from V and 1 base from J, the junction kept 6 bases outside the gene matches. The CDR3 reads CASTLRTGSYEQYF. The CDR3 DNA follows: TGTGCCAGCACCTTAAGGACAGGGTCCTACGAGCAGTACTTC. Based on the CDR3 plus reference TRBV2 and TRBJ2-7, the full variable domain is EPEVTQTPSHQVTQMGQEVILRCVPISNHLYFYWYRQILGQKVEFLVSFYNNEISEKSEIFDDQFSVERPDGSNFTLKIRSTKLEDSAMYFCASTLRTGSYEQYFGPGTRLTVT.

The chain carries TRBV3-1 (or the pseudogene TRBV3-2) and TRBJ2-7; 8 bases align to TRBD1. This CDR3 is 15 amino acids long. Trimming at V came to 4 bases and at J to 4 bases, leaving 9 bases not matched to a gene. Per germline, CDR1 LGHDT and CDR2 YNNKEL (reference sequence). The CDR3 sequence: CASSRRETGVYEQYF. For the CDR3, the DNA is TGTGCCAGCAGCCGCCGGGAGACAGGGGTGTACGAGCAGTACTTC.

The J gene is TRBJ1-1, the V gene TRBV6-1; 9 nucleotides agree with TRBD1. Germline V lookup: CDR1 MNHNS, CDR2 SASEGT. J gave up 5 bases and V 3 bases, and 4 bases lay outside the gene matches. This CDR3 region has 14 residues. In DNA form, the CDR3 reads TGTGCCAGCAGTGAGAACAGGGGGCAGACTGAAGCTTTCTTT. This encodes CASSENRGQTEAFF.

The chain is built from TRBV30 and TRBJ1-1; D call uncertain. Germline CDR1 GTSNPN, CDR2 SVGIG (reference sequence). The CDR3 spans 14 residues. Deletions cut 4 bases from V and 4 bases from J, with 16 bases between. CDR3 in amino acids: CAWTRGVGGTEAFF. The CDR3 DNA reads as TGTGCCTGGACCCGGGGAGTTGGTGGCACTGAAGCTTTCTTT.

The rearrangement links TRBV6-5 to TRBJ1-2; D is possibly TRBD1 (5 bases). V was pared by 4 bases and J by 1 base, with 7 bases between. The CDR3 is made up of 13 amino acids. Germline assignment: CDR1 MNHEY and CDR2 SVGAGI. CDR3 coding DNA: TGTGCCAGCAGTTCTGACAGTAACTATGGCTACACCTTC. It encodes CASSSDSNYGYTF.

The gene calls are TRBV12-5 and TRBJ1-3, with D maybe TRBD1 (5 bases). The CDR3 has 14 residues. Trimming took 1 base from V and 7 from J, leaving 11 bases between them. Germline loops: CDR1 LGHNT, CDR2 FRNRAP. The DNA of the CDR3 is TGTGCTAGTGGTTTGGGGGGGGGTGGTAACACCATATATTTT. Translation gives CASGLGGGGNTIYF.

This clone was counted a few times. The chain uses TRBV7-3 and TRBJ2-7; 9 bases match TRBD2. V gave up 0 bases and J gave up 2 bases; unmatched junction bases: 2. The CDR3 is made up of 15 amino acids. The V gene's germline CDR1 is SGHTA and CDR2 FQGTGA. Written as DNA, the CDR3 is TGTGCCAGCAGCTTAACGGGGACTAGCACCTACGAGCAGTACTTC. This sequence encodes CASSLTGTSTYEQYF.

In this sample, this clone turned up once. This rearrangement joins TRBV5-1 to TRBJ2-7; a possible D gene is TRBD2 (7 bases). CDR3 size: 13 residues. Germline V lookup: CDR1 SGHRS, CDR2 YFSETQ. V lost 5 bases and J 5 bases, leaving 14 bases between the germline ends. The chain's CDR3 is CASRRAGADEQYF. As DNA, the CDR3 is TGCGCCAGCAGGAGGGCGGGGGCCGACGAGCAGTACTTC. Full variable domain (rest looked up from reference TRBV5-1 and TRBJ2-7): KAGVTQTPRYLIKTRGQQVTLSCSPISGHRSVSWYQQTPGQGLQFLFEYFSETQRNKGNFPGRFSGRQFSNSRSEMNVSTLELGDSALYLCASRRAGADEQYFGPGTRLTVT.

The J gene is TRBJ1-4, the V gene TRBV5-4; D uncertain. CDR1 is SGHNT, CDR2 YYREEE, per germline (reference sequence). The CDR3 spans 15 residues. Trimming removed 0 bases at V and 5 bases at J, with 11 bases between. DNA for the CDR3: TGTGCCAGCAGCTTGGCCCGCGGTGGAAATGAAAAACTGTTTTTT. Translated: CASSLARGGNEKLFF.

The chain couples TRBV7-9 to TRBJ1-5; D is possibly TRBD1 (5 bases). The CDR3 spans 15 residues. Germline V gives CDR1 SEHNR, CDR2 FQNEAQ (reference sequence). V shed 3 bases and J shed 3 bases, with 12 bases lying between them. CDR3 in amino acids: CASSLGLFNNQPQHF. For the CDR3, the DNA is TGTGCCAGCAGCTTGGGGCTATTCAACAATCAGCCCCAGCATTTT.

The chain couples TRBV29-1 to TRBJ2-7, with TRBD1 matching 8 bases. The V segment lost 7 bases and the J segment 6 bases; nucleotides outside the gene matches: 11. CDR3 length: 13 amino acids. The germline V gene has CDR1 SQVTM and CDR2 ANQGSEA. CDR3 coding DNA: TGCAGCGCCGCCGGGACAGGCCTCGTCGAGCAGTACTTC. It is translated as CSAAGTGLVEQYF.

This clone turned up a few times. The V gene is TRBV10-3, the J gene TRBJ1-3; weak D call: TRBD1 (6 bases). The CDR3 contains 14 residues. Germline CDR1 and CDR2: ENHRY and SYGVKD. Trimming took off 6 bases at V and 0 bases at J, with 9 bases between the two ends. This chain's CDR3 is CAIRPTGSGNTIYF. DNA of the CDR3: TGTGCCATCAGACCGACAGGCTCTGGAAACACCATATATTTT.

The V gene is TRBV3-1 (or the pseudogene TRBV3-2), the J gene TRBJ2-5; 10 nucleotides align to TRBD2. Germline values: CDR1 LGHDT, CDR2 YNNKEL (reference sequence). This CDR3 region has 17 residues. V was clipped by 0 bases and J by 2 bases; unmatched bases: 6. CDR3 sequence: CASSQDSGGLAQETQYF. The CDR3 DNA reads as TGTGCCAGCAGCCAAGATTCGGGGGGACTAGCGCAAGAGACCCAGTACTTC.

The V call is TRBV11-3, the J call TRBJ2-1; TRBD2 agrees at 13 bases. Unmatched junction bases numbered 10, after V lost 4 bases and J lost 10 bases. The CDR3 has 16 residues. Germline values: CDR1 SGHNT, CDR2 YENEEA. The CDR3 region is CASSSTGTSGTREQFF. The CDR3 nucleotides are TGTGCCAGCAGCTCCACCGGGACTAGCGGGACAAGGGAGCAGTTCTTC.

V is TRBV7-2 and J is TRBJ2-5; 8 bases agree with TRBD1. V was clipped by 4 bases and J by 1 base; unmatched bases: 5. Per the germline V gene, CDR1 is SGHTA and CDR2 is FQGNSA. This CDR3 is 15 amino acids long. CDR3 sequence: CASSWTGLAQETQYF. The CDR3 DNA sequence: TGTGCCAGCAGCTGGACAGGGCTGGCCCAAGAGACCCAGTACTTC. The full variable domain, in which reference TRBV7-2 and TRBJ2-5 provide the parts outside the CDR3, is GAGVSQSPSNKVTEKGKDVELRCDPISGHTALYWYRQSLGQGLEFLIYFQGNSAPDKSGLPSDRFSAERTGGSVSTLTIQRTQQEDSAVYLCASSWTGLAQETQYFGPGTRLLVL.

The J gene is TRBJ1-2, the V gene TRBV7-2, with 7 bases fitting TRBD1. The CDR3 loop spans 17 amino acids. Germline V lookup: CDR1 SGHTA, CDR2 FQGNSA. The J segment lost 8 bases and the V segment lost 1 base, leaving 16 bases of the junction unmatched. This chain's CDR3 is CASSLGGSGGKSLGYTF. CDR3 coding DNA: TGTGCCAGCAGCTTAGGAGGTTCAGGGGGAAAAAGCTTGGGCTACACCTTC.